This TCR beta chain was profiled in a study of T-cell memory formation after mild COVID-19. Study-wide results and limits: CD4/CD8 balance held among clones contracting day 15 to 85, and later expanders leaned CD4+. Contracting clones localized mainly to CM and EM when CD4+ and mainly to EMRA when CD8+.

This CDR3 contains 16 residues. The V end lost 1 base, the J end lost 3 bases, and 15 bases lay between the germline ends. Germline values: CDR1 SGHTA, CDR2 FQGNSA. This clonotype has just a few counts. Its specificity is not known. TCRdb used MiXCR to reprocess the 5' RACE reads, holding one entry per CDR3 protein. The sample lists 290,000 or so distinct CDR3 sequences, around 19% occurring once. This chain uses TRBV7-2 with TRBJ2-5; perhaps TRBD2 as D (5 bases). Sample: PBMCs or a T cell subset sorted from them (not recorded which). The source of this sequence is a man aged 18 to 30 who had mild COVID-19 (a few samples of this study predate the infection). Cell type and time point are not known. CDR3 DNA sequence: TGTGCCAGCAGCTTAGTTCGTTTATCGGGAAAAGAGACCCAGTACTTC. Amino acids: CASSLVRLSGKETQYF.